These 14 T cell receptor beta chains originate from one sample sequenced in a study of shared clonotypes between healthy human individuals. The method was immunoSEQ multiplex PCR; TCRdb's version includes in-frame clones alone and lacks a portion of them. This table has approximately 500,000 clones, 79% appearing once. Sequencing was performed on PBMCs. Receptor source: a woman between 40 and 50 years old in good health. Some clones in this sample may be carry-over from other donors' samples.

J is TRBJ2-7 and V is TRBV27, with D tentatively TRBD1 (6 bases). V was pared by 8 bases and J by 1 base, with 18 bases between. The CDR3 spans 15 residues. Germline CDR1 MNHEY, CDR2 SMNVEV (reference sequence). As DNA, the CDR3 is TGTGCCAGCCGACGCTTAAGCACAGGGTCCTACGAGCAGTACTTC. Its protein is CASRRLSTGSYEQYF.

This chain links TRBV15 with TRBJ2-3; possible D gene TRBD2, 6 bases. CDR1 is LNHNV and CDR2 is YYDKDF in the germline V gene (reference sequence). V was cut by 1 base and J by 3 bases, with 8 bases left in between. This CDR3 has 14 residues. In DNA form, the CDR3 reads TGTGCCACCAGCAGAGCGGGAGAGACAGATACGCAGTATTTT. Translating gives CATSRAGETDTQYF.

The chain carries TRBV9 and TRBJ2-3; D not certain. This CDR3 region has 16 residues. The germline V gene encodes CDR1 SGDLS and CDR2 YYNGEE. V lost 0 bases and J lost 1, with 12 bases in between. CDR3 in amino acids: CASSVEGQDGTDTQYF. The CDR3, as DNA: TGTGCCAGCAGCGTAGAGGGCCAAGATGGCACAGATACGCAGTATTTT.

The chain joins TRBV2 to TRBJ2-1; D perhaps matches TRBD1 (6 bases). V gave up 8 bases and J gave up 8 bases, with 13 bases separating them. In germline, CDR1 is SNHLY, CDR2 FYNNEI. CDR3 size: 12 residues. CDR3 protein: CASGTLHHEQFF. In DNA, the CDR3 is TGTGCCAGCGGGACACTACACCATGAGCAGTTCTTC.

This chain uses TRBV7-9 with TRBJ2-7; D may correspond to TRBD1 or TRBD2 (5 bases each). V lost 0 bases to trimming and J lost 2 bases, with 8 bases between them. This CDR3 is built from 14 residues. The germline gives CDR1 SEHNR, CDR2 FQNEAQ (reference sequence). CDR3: CASSLAGEPYEQYF. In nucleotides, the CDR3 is TGTGCCAGCAGCTTAGCGGGGGAACCCTACGAGCAGTACTTC. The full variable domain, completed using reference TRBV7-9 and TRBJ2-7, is DTGVSQNPRHKITKRGQNVTFRCDPISEHNRLYWYRQTLGQGPEFLTYFQNEAQLEKSRLLSDRFSAERPKGSFSTLEIQRTEQGDSAMYLCASSLAGEPYEQYFGPGTRLTVT.

CDR3 sequence (DNA): TGTGCCAGCAGCCATACCGGACTAGCGGGATCAGGCGGGGAGCTGTTTTTT. It codes for CASSHTGLAGSGGELFF. The chain uses TRBV4-2 and TRBJ2-2, with 12 bases lining up with TRBD2. V lost 3 bases and J lost 7; bases outside the gene matches: 9. The CDR3 spans 17 residues. Germline-derived CDR1 and CDR2 are LGHNA and YNFKEQ.

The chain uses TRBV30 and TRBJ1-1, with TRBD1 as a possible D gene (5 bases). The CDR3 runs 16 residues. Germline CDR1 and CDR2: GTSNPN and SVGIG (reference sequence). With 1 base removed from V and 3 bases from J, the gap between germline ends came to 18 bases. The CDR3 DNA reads TGTGCCTGGAGTGGGGGGTCAGGGTGGATAGACACTGAAGCTTTCTTT. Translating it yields CAWSGGSGWIDTEAFF.

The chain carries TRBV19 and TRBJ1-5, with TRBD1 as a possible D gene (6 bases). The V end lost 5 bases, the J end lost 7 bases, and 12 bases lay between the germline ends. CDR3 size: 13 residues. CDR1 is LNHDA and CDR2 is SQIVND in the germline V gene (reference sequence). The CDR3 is CASSPTGMQPQHF. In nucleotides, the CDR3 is TGTGCCAGTAGTCCGACAGGTATGCAGCCCCAGCATTTT. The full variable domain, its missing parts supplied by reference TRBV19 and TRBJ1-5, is DGGITQSPKYLFRKEGQNVTLSCEQNLNHDAMYWYRQDPGQGLRLIYYSQIVNDFQKGDIAEGYSVSREKKESFPLTVTSAQKNPTAFYLCASSPTGMQPQHFGDGTRLSIL.

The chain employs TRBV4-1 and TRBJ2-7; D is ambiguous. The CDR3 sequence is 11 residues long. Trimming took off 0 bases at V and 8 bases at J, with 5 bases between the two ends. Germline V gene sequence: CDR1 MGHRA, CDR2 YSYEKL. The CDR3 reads CASSQDSKQYF. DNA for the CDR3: TGCGCCAGCAGCCAAGATAGTAAGCAGTACTTC.

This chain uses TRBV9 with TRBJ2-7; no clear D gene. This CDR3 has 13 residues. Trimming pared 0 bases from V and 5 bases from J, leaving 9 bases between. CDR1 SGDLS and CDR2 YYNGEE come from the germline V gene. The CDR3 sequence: CASSVGPHDEQYF. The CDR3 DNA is TGTGCCAGCAGCGTAGGTCCGCACGACGAGCAGTACTTC.

The CDR3 DNA sequence: TGTGCCAGCAGTGACACCAAGGGACCGAACACTGAAGCTTTCTTT. Protein sequence: CASSDTKGPNTEAFF. The V gene is TRBV6-4, the J gene TRBJ1-1; D is perhaps TRBD1 (5 bases). Germline-derived CDR1 and CDR2 are MRHNA and SNTAGT. The V gene lost 2 bases and the J gene lost 1 base, with 11 bases spanning the gap. This CDR3 has 15 residues.

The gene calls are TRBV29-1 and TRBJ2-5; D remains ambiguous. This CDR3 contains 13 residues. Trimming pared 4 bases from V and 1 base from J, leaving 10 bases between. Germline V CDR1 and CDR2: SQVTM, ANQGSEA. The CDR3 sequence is CSVAAGPQETQYF. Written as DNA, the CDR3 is TGCAGCGTTGCGGCAGGCCCCCAAGAGACCCAGTACTTC.

CDR3 sequence: CSVTWTDSNTEAFF. DNA of the CDR3: TGCAGCGTTACGTGGACAGACTCGAACACTGAAGCTTTCTTT. The rearrangement uses TRBV29-1 and TRBJ1-1; possible D gene TRBD1, 6 bases. The CDR3 length is 14 residues. The V gene lost 5 bases and the J gene lost 1 base, with 14 bases spanning the gap. Germline V gives CDR1 SQVTM, CDR2 ANQGSEA.

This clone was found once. CDR3 bases: TGCAGCGCCTCCGGGACTAGCGGGAGAAATGTCGGGGAGCTGTTTTTT. It is translated as CSASGTSGRNVGELFF. The rearrangement joins TRBV29-1 to TRBJ2-2; 14 bases agree with TRBD2. Per the germline V gene, CDR1 is SQVTM and CDR2 is ANQGSEA. Germline trimming cut 7 bases from V and 7 bases from J; bases unmatched to any gene: 11. The CDR3 has 16 residues.